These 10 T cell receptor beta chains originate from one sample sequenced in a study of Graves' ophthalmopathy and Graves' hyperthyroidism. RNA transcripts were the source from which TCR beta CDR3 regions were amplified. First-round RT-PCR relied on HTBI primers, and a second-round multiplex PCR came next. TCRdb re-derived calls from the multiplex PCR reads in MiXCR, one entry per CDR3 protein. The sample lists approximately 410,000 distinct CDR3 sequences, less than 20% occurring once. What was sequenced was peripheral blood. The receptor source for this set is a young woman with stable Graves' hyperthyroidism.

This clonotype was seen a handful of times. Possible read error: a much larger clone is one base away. In DNA, the CDR3 is TGTGCCGGCAGTTTACCCAGACCCAATCAGCCCCAGCATTTT. Protein product: CAGSLPRPNQPQHF. The chain joins TRBV12-3 or TRBV12-4 to TRBJ1-5; D is unresolved. The CDR3 has 14 amino acids.

The CDR3 coding sequence is TGTGCCAGCAGTTACGTTGCATTGAACACTGAAGCTTTCTTT. Its translation is CASSYVALNTEAFF. The chain carries TRBV6-5 and TRBJ1-1, with no clear D. Trimming took off 2 bases at V and 0 bases at J, with 7 bases between the two ends. CDR3 length: 14 residues. The germline gives CDR1 MNHEY, CDR2 SVGAGI.

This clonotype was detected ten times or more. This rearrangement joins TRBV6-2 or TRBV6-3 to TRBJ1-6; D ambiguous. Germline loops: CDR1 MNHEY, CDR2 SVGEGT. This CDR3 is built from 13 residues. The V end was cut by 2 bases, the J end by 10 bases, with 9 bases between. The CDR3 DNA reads TGTGCCAGCAGTTACGTCGGTGAATCACCCCTCCACTTT. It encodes CASSYVGESPLHF.

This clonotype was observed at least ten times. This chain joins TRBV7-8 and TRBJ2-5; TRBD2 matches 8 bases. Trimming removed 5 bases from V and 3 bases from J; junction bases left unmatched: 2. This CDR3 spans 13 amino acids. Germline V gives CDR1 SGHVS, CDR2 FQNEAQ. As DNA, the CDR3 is TGTGCCAGCAGCCCAGCGGGGGAAGAGACCCAGTACTTC. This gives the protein CASSPAGEETQYF.

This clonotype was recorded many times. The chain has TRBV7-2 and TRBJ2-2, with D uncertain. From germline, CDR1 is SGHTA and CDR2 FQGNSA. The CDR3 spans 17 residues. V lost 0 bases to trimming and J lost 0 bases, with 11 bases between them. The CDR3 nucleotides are TGTGCCAGCAGCTTAGCCGGCTGGGGATCGAACACCGGGGAGCTGTTTTTT. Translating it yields CASSLAGWGSNTGELFF.

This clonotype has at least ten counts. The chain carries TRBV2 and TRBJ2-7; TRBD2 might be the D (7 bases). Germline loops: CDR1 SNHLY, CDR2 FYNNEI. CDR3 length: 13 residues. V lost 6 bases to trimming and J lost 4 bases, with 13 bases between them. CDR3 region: CASRGGGEYEQYF. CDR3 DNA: TGTGCCAGCAGAGGGGGGGGAGAATACGAGCAGTACTTC. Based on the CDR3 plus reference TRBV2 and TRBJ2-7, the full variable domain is EPEVTQTPSHQVTQMGQEVILRCVPISNHLYFYWYRQILGQKVEFLVSFYNNEISEKSEIFDDQFSVERPDGSNFTLKIRSTKLEDSAMYFCASRGGGEYEQYFGPGTRLTVT.

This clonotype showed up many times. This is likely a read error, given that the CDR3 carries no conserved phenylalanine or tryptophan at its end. CDR3 residues: CASSESLGQGQETQYS. The CDR3 DNA follows: TGTGCCAGCAGTGAGTCGCTCGGACAGGGCCAAGAGACCCAGTACTCC. The genes are TRBV25-1 and TRBJ2-5; TRBD1 aligns across 8 bases. CDR1 and CDR2 from the germline V gene are MGHDK and SYGVNS. The CDR3 length is 16 residues. J gave up 1 base and V 3 bases, and 7 bases lay outside the gene matches.

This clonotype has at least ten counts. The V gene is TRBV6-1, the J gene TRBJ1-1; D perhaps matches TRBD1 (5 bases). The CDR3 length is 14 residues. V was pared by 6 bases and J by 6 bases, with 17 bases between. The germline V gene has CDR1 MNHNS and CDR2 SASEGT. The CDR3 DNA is TGTGCCAGCAGCGAAACGGGGCCAGGTGCTGAAGCTTTCTTT. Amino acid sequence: CASSETGPGAEAFF.

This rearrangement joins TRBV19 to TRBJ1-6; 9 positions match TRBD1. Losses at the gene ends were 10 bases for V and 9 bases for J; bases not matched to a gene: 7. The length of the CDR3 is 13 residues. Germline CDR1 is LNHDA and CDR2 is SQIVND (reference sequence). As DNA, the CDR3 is TGTGCCACTAACCGGGACAGGGCTTCACCCCTCCACTTT. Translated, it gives CATNRDRASPLHF.

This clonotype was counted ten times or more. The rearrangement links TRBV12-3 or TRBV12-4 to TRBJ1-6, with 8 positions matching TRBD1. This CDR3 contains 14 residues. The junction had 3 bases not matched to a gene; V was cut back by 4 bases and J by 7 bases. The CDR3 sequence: CASSYRTGNSPLHF. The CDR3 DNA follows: TGTGCCAGCAGTTATCGGACAGGGAATTCACCCCTCCACTTT.